This T cell receptor (beta chain) came from a study of OX40 agonist ivuxolimab in advanced cancers. Study summary: Enrollees could have had prior anti-PD-1, anti-PD-L1 or anti-CTLA-4 therapy, which approximately 40% had received.

Comment on this clone: Its matching antigen is unknown.

Study-wide results and caveats: At doses 0.1 to 3.0 mg/kg, CD4+ and CD8+ clones expanded. Compared with CD4+, CD8+ T cells on average had more expanded clones.

The germline gives CDR1 SGHDT, CDR2 YYEEEE. The CDR3 totals 14 residues. Trimming removed 2 bases at V and 5 bases at J, with 13 bases between. Peripheral blood came from all dose cohorts at three timepoints. The protocol was immunoSEQ multiplex PCR, while the TCRdb copy is restricted to in-frame clones and leaves out a portion. The table lists more than 60,000 clones, more than 75% of them singletons. This chain uses TRBV5-6 with TRBJ2-5; D tentatively reads TRBD1 or TRBD2 (5 bases each). This clonotype was sampled from an adult with an advanced solid tumor such as melanoma, head and neck, liver or kidney cancer. The sequencing here drew on CD4+ or CD8+ T cells sorted from blood, taken in a trial of the OX40 agonist ivuxolimab. The chain's CDR3 is CASSLGDLRETQYF. The CDR3, as DNA: TGTGCCAGCAGCTTAGGGGACCTACGGGAGACCCAGTACTTC.